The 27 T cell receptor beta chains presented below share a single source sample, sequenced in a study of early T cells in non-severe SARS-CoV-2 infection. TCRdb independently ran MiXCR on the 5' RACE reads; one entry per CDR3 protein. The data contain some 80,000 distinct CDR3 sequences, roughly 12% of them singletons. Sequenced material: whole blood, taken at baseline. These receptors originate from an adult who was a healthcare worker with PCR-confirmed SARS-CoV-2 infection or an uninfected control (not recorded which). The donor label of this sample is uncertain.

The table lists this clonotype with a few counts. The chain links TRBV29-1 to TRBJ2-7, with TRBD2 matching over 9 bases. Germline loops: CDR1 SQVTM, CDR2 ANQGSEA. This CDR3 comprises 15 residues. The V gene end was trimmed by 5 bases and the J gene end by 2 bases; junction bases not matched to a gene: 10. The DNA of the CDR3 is TGCAGCGTTTCAGGGGATAGCGGGAGTACCTACGAGCAGTACTTC. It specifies CSVSGDSGSTYEQYF.

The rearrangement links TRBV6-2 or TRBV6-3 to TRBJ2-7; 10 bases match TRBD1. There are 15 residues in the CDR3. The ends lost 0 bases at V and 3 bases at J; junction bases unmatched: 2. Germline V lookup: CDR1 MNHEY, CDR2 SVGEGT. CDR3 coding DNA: TGTGCCAGCAGTTACTCCGGACAGGGGGTCTACGAGCAGTACTTC. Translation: CASSYSGQGVYEQYF.

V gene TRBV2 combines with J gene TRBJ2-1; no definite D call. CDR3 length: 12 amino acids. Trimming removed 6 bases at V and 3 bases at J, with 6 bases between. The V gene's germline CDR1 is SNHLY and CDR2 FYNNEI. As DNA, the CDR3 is TGTGCCAGCAGCATTTTCTACAATGAGCAGTTCTTC. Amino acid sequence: CASSIFYNEQFF.

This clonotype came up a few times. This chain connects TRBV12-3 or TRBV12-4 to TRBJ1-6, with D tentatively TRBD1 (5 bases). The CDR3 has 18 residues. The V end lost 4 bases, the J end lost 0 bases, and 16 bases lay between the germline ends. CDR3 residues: CASSSGHTPSSYNSPLHF. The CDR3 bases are TGTGCCAGCAGTTCCGGACACACACCGAGCTCCTATAATTCACCCCTCCACTTT.

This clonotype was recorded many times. CDR3 protein: CASRNAFLTKTQYF. CDR3 nucleotide sequence: TGTGCCAGCAGGAACGCTTTTCTCACGAAGACCCAGTACTTC. This sequence joins TRBV2 and TRBJ2-5; D is unclear. CDR3 length: 14 residues. CDR1 and CDR2 from the germline V gene are SNHLY and FYNNEI. V lost 6 bases and J lost 6, with 17 bases in between.

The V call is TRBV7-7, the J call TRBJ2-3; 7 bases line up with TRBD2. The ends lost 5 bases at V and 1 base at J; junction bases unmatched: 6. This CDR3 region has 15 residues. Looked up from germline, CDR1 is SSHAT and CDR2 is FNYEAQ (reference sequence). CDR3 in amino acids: CASSPAGVGTDTQYF. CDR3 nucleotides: TGTGCCAGCAGCCCCGCGGGAGTAGGCACAGATACGCAGTATTTT.

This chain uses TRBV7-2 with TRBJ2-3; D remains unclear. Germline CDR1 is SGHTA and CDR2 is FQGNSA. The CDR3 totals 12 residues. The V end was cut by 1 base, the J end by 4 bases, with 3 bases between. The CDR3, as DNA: TGTGCCAGCAGCTTAGATTCAGATACGCAGTATTTT. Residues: CASSLDSDTQYF.

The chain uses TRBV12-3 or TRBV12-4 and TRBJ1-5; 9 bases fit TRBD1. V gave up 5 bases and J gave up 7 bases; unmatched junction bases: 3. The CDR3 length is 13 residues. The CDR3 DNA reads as TGTGCCAGCAGTCTACAGGGGGCCCAGCCCCAGCATTTT. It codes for CASSLQGAQPQHF.

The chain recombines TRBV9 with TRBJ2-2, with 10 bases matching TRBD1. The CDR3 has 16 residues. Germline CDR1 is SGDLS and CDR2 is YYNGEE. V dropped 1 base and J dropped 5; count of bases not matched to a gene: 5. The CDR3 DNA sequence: TGTGCCAGCAGCGTAACCGGGACAGGGGTGACCGGGGAGCTGTTTTTT. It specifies CASSVTGTGVTGELFF.

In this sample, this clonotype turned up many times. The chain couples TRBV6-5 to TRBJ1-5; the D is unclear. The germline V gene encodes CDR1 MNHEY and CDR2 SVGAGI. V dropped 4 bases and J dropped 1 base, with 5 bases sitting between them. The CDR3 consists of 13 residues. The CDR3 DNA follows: TGTGCCAGCAGTTCCCGCAGCAATCAGCCCCAGCATTTT. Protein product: CASSSRSNQPQHF.

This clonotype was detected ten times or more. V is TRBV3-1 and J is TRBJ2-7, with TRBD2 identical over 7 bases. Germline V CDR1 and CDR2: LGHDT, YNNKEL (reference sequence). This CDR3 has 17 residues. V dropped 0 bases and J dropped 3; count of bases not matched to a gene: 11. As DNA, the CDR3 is TGTGCCAGCAGCCAAGATAGTCTCGCTAGCGGAAACTACGAGCAGTACTTC. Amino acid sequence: CASSQDSLASGNYEQYF.

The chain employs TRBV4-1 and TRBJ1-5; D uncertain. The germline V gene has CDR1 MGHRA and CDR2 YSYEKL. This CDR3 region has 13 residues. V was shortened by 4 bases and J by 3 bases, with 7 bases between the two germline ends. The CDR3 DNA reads TGCGCCAGCAGCCTGCCCCACAATCAGCCCCAGCATTTT. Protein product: CASSLPHNQPQHF.

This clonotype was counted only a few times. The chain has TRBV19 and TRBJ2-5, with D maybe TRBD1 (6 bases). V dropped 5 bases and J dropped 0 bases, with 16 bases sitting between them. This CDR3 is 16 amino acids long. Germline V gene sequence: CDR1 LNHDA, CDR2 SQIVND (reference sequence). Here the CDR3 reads CASSADPGQYQETQYF. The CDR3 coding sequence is TGTGCCAGTAGTGCTGATCCGGGACAATACCAAGAGACCCAGTACTTC.

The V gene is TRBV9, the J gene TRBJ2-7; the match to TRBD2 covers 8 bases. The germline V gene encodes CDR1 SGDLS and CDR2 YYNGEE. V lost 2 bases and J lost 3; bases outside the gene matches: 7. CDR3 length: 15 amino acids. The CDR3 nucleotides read TGTGCCAGCAGCGTCAGCGGGAGTAGGTACTACGAGCAGTACTTC. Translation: CASSVSGSRYYEQYF.

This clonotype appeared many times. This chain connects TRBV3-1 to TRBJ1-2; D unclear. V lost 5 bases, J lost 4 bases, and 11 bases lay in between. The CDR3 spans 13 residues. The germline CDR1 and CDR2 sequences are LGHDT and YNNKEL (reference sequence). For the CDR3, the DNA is TGTGCCAGCAGCTACAAGGGTACCTATGGCTACACCTTC. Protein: CASSYKGTYGYTF.

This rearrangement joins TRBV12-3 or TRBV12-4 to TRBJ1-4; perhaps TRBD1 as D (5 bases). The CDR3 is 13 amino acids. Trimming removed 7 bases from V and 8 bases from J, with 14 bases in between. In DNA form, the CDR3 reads TGTGCCAGCACCACCGGTGGGGGGGAAAAACTGTTTTTT. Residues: CASTTGGGEKLFF.

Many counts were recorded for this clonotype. DNA for the CDR3: TGTGCCAGCAGCTTATATTCAGGGTCCTACGAGCAGTACTTC. Encoded protein: CASSLYSGSYEQYF. The rearrangement uses TRBV7-6 and TRBJ2-7; D perhaps matches TRBD1 (5 bases). CDR1 is SGHVS and CDR2 is FNYEAQ in the germline V gene. The CDR3 is made up of 14 amino acids. V lost 2 bases to trimming and J lost 1 base, with 9 bases between them.

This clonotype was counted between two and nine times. CDR3 protein: CASREDRGYTEAFF. The CDR3 DNA is TGTGCCAGCAGAGAGGACAGGGGGTACACTGAAGCTTTCTTT. The chain couples TRBV7-8 to TRBJ1-1; TRBD1 matches at 10 bases. With V trimmed by 6 bases and J by 3 bases, 4 bases remained unmatched. The CDR3 covers 14 residues. Germline V gives CDR1 SGHVS, CDR2 FQNEAQ.

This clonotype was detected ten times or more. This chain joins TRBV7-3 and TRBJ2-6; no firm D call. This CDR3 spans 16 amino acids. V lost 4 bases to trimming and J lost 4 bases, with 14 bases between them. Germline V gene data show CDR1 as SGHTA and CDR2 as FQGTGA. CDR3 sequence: CASSSTGIAGANVLTF. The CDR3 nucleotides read TGTGCCAGCAGCTCTACTGGGATTGCCGGGGCCAACGTCCTGACTTTC. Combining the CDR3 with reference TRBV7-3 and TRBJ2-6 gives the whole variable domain GAGVSQTPSNKVTEKGKYVELRCDPISGHTALYWYRQSLGQGPEFLIYFQGTGAADDSGLPNDRFFAVRPEGSVSTLKIQRTERGDSAVYLCASSSTGIAGANVLTFGAGSRLTVL.

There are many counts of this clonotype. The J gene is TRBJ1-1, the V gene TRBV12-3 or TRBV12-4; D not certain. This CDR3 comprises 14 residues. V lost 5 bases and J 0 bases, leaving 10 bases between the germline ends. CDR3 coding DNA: TGTGCCAGCAGTCTGGACGGTATGAACACTGAAGCTTTCTTT. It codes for CASSLDGMNTEAFF.

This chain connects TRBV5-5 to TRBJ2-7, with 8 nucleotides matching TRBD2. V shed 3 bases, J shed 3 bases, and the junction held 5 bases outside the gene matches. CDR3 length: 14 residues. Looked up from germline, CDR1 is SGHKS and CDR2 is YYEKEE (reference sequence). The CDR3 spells CASSSSGGRYEQYF. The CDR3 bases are TGTGCCAGCAGCTCCAGCGGGGGCCGCTACGAGCAGTACTTC.

CDR3 residues: CSARTADNYGYTF. The CDR3 DNA follows: TGCAGTGCTCGGACAGCCGATAACTATGGCTACACCTTC. The chain joins TRBV20-1 to TRBJ1-2; a weak D match, TRBD1 (6 bases). Germline V gene lookup returns CDR1 DFQATT and CDR2 SNEGSKA (reference sequence). The ends were cut back, 5 bases at V and 1 base at J, with 11 bases in the middle. CDR3 length equals 13 residues.

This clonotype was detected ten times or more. CDR3 protein: CSAGGTGFNEQFF. DNA for the CDR3: TGCAGTGCTGGAGGGACAGGGTTCAATGAGCAGTTCTTC. V and J are TRBV20-1 and TRBJ2-1; 9 positions agree with TRBD1. Losses at the gene ends were 5 bases for V and 6 bases for J; bases not matched to a gene: 5. Germline values: CDR1 DFQATT, CDR2 SNEGSKA (reference sequence). CDR3 size: 13 residues.

CDR3 nucleotides: TGTGCCAGCAGCTTAAGGCGGGAGGCCCCCACCGGGGAGCTGTTTTTT. This translates into CASSLRREAPTGELFF. This chain connects TRBV5-5 to TRBJ2-2; the match to TRBD2 covers 8 bases. Germline V gives CDR1 SGHKS, CDR2 YYEKEE (reference sequence). V dropped 2 bases and J dropped 4; count of bases not matched to a gene: 7. The CDR3 has 16 amino acids.

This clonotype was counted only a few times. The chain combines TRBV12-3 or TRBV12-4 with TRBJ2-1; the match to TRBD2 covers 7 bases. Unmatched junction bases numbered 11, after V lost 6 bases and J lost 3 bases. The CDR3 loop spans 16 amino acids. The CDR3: CASSRNGLVVYNEQFF. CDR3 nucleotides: TGTGCCAGCAGCCGAAACGGACTAGTAGTCTACAATGAGCAGTTCTTC.

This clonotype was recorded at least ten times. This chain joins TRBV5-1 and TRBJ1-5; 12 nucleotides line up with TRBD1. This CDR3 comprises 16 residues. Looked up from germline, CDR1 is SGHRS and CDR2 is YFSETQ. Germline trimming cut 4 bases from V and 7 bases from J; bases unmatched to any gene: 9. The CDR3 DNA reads TGCGCCAGCAGCCCAGGGACAGGGGGCGCCGGGCAGCCCCAGCATTTT. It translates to CASSPGTGGAGQPQHF.

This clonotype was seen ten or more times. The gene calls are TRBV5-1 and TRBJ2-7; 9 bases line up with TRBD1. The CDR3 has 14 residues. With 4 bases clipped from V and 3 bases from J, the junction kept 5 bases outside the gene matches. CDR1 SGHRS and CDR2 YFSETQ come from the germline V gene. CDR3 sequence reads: CASSPAGQGYEQYF. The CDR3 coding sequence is TGCGCCAGCAGCCCGGCGGGACAGGGCTACGAGCAGTACTTC.